Reported below is one T cell receptor beta chain. The data belong to a study of blood T cell repertoires in COVID-19. Study-wide context: Some COVID-19 samples were acute and others convalescent; all came from the United States, Italy and Spain. Sources were T cells, B-cell-depleted T cells, or PBMCs; the material itself was cDNA or gDNA.

Original data processing: It was from reference gene primer amplification that nucleated cell counts were estimated. The method was immunoSEQ multiplex PCR; TCRdb's version includes in-frame clones alone and lacks a portion of them. The V and J calls and clone size were taken over from that table, and D and trimming were inferred from the DNA. The sample consists of 130,000 to 150,000 clones, around four fifths of them appearing once. The clonotype comes from a woman in her thirties or forties with active or convalescent COVID-19. Sequencing was carried out using peripheral blood.

This CDR3 is CASSGGTGGINQPQHF. CDR3 nucleotide sequence: TGTGCCAGCAGCGGAGGGACAGGGGGGATCAATCAGCCCCAGCATTTT. The rearrangement joins TRBV9 to TRBJ1-5, with 11 bases identical to TRBD1. In germline, CDR1 is SGDLS, CDR2 YYNGEE. Unmatched junction bases numbered 5, after V lost 3 bases and J lost 3 bases. CDR3 length: 16 amino acids.